This T cell receptor beta chain was retrieved from a study of CD8 T cells in ankylosing spondylitis. Study-wide results and caveats: About eight highly homologous variants made up a TCR beta motif that seemed to typify ankylosing spondylitis blood.

Germline CDR1 DFQATT, CDR2 SNEGSKA (reference sequence). The CDR3 totals 16 residues, both ends included. TCRdb redid the calling of the 5' RACE reads with MiXCR, one entry per CDR3 protein. The table shows 250,000 to 400,000 distinct CDR3 sequences, with about 9.9% occurring only once. This clonotype came up many times. Its target is unknown. The DNA is omitted, as the CDR3 cannot be located on it reliably, and the CDR3 follows TCRdb's listing. The chain links TRBV20-1 to TRBJ1-4; TRBD1, as called in the table, went unchecked against the DNA. This clonotype originated in a female donor with ankylosing spondylitis or in good health (not recorded which). Sequenced sample: blood, either unsorted or a sorted T cell fraction (not recorded which). This CDR3 reads CSARGRWGTGIPEAFF.